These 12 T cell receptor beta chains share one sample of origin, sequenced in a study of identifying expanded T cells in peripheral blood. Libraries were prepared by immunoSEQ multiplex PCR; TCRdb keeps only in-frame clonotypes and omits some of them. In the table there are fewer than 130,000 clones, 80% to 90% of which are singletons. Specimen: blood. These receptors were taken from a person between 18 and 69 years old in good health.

CDR3 nucleotides: TGTGCCAGCAGCTTCACCTTAGCGGGCCAGCAGTTCTTC. This gives the protein CASSFTLAGQQFF. The chain couples TRBV11-2 to TRBJ2-1, with TRBD2 identical over 7 bases. J lost 11 bases, V lost 3 bases, and 7 bases had no gene match. CDR1 is SGHAT, CDR2 FQNNGV, per germline. The CDR3 consists of 13 residues.

CDR3 residues: CASSYRDPNYGYTF. CDR3 coding DNA: TGTGCCAGCAGTTACCGGGACCCTAACTATGGCTACACCTTC. The V gene is TRBV27, the J gene TRBJ1-2, with D perhaps matching TRBD1 (5 bases). CDR3 length equals 14 residues. Trimming took off 4 bases at V and 0 bases at J, with 9 bases between the two ends. Germline CDR1 and CDR2: MNHEY and SMNVEV (reference sequence).

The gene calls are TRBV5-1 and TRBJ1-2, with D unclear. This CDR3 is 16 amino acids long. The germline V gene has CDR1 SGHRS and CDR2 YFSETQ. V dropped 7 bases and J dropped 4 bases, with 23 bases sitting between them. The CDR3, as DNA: TGCGCCAGCGCCCTCTCATCCCCGGGATCCGCCTATGGCTACACCTTC. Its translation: CASALSSPGSAYGYTF.

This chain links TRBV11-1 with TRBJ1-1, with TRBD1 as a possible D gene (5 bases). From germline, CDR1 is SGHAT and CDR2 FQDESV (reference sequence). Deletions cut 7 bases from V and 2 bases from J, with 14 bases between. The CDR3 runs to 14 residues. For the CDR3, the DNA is TGTGCCAGCACCCAAGGGGCCTCTAACACTGAAGCTTTCTTT. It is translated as CASTQGASNTEAFF.

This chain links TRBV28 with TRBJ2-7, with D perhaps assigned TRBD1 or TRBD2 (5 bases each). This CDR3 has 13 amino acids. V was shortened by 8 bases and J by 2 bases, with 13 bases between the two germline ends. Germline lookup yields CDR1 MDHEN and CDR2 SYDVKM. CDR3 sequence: CASGTGVPYEQYF. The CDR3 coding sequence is TGTGCCAGCGGGACCGGAGTGCCCTACGAGCAGTACTTC.

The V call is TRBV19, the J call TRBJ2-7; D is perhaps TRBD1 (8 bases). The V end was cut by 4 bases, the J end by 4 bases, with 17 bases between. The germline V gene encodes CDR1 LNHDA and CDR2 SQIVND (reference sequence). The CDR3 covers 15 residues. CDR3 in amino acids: CASSTKGQGGYEQYF. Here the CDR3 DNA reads TGTGCCAGTAGTACAAAAGGACAGGGAGGGTACGAGCAGTACTTC.

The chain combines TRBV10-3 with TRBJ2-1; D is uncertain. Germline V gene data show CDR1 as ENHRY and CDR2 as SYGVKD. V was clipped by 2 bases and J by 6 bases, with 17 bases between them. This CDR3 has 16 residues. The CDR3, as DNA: TGTGCCATCAGTGAGCCGAGTGGGCCCGCGTTCAATGAGCAGTTCTTC. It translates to CAISEPSGPAFNEQFF.

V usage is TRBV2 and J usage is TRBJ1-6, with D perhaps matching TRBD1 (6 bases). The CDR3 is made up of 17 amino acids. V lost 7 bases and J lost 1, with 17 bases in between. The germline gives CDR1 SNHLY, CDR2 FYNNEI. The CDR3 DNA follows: TGTGCCAGCATCCTACAGGGTGTAGGTTCCTATAATTCACCCCTCCACTTT. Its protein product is CASILQGVGSYNSPLHF.

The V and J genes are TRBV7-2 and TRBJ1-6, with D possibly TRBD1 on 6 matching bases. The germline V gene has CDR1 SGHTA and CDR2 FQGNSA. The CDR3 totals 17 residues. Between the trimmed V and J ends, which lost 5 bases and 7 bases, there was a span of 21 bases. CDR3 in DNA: TGTGCCAGCAGCCCCCCGAACACACGGGGGCTAAATTCACCCCTCCACTTT. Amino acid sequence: CASSPPNTRGLNSPLHF.

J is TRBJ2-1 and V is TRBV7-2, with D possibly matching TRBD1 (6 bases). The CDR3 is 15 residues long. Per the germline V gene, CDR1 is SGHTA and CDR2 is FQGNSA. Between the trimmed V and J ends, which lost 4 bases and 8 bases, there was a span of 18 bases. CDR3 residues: CASSSSLGQYHEQFF. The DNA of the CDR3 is TGTGCCAGCAGCTCCTCTCTGGGACAATATCATGAGCAGTTCTTC.

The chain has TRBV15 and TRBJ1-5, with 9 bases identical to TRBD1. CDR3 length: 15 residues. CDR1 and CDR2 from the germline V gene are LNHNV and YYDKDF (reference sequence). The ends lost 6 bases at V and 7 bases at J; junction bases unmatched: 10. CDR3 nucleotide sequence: TGTGCCACCAGGTCGGGACAGGGCTCTTGGCAGCCCCAGCATTTT. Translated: CATRSGQGSWQPQHF.

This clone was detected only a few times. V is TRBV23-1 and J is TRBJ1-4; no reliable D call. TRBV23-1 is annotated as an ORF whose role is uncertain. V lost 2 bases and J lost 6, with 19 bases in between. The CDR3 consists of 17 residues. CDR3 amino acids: CASSQTEGRCKDEKLFF. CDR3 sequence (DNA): TGCGCCAGCAGTCAAACCGAAGGACGGTGTAAGGATGAAAAACTGTTTTTT.